The rows below give T cell receptor beta chains drawn from one sample of a study of blood T cell repertoires in COVID-19. Assay: immunoSEQ multiplex PCR; the TCRdb copy retains only in-frame clones and omits some. The sample holds roughly 150,000 clones; 84% are singletons and the top ten take roughly 20%. The specimen was peripheral blood. These receptor sequences come from a woman older than 75 with acute or convalescent COVID-19. Each CDR3 is given with its conserved first and last residue. D genes are given only for firm matches.

D: TRBD1; J: TRBJ1-6; V: TRBV18; DNA: TGTGCCAGCTCACCCGGGACAGGGGATTCACCCCTCCACTTT; CDR3: CASSPGTGDSPLHF
D: TRBD1; J: TRBJ1-2; V: TRBV18; DNA: TGTGCCAGCTCACCACCTCAAGCTCAGGGGGCTGTGGGCTACACCTTC; CDR3: CASSPPQAQGAVGYTF
D: -; J: TRBJ2-6; V: TRBV28; DNA: TGTGCCATTAGACGGGGTGGAAACTCTGGGGCCAACGTCCTGACTTTC; CDR3: CAIRRGGNSGANVLTF
D: -; J: TRBJ2-2; V: TRBV21-1; DNA: TGTGCCATCACAGGTTCCGGGGAGCTGTTTTTT; CDR3: CAITGSGELFF
D: -; J: TRBJ1-2; V: TRBV5-4; DNA: TGTGCCAGCAGCTTTGTGGGGCGCGGTAACTATGGCTACACCTTC; CDR3: CASSFVGRGNYGYTF
D: TRBD1; J: TRBJ2-7; V: TRBV18; DNA: TGTGCCAGCTCATCAAATTCCGGGACAGCGAGTTACGAGCAGTACTTC; CDR3: CASSSNSGTASYEQYF
D: TRBD2; J: TRBJ2-5; V: TRBV29-1; DNA: TGCAGCGTTGAGCCCCACGGCAGCGGGAGGGACCCGGCCCAGTACTTC; CDR3: CSVEPHGSGRDPAQYF
D: TRBD1; J: TRBJ2-3; V: TRBV28; DNA: TGTGCCAGCAGTTACACCCCCGGGACAGGGGTACGGGATACGCAGTATTTT; CDR3: CASSYTPGTGVRDTQYF
D: TRBD1; J: TRBJ1-4; V: TRBV4-3; DNA: TGCGCCAGCAGCCAAGGGACAGGGGTGGGATATGAAAAACTGTTTTTT; CDR3: CASSQGTGVGYEKLFF
D: -; J: TRBJ2-2; V: TRBV18; DNA: TGTGCCAGCTCACCACCCAGGGGAGAGACCGGGGAGCTGTTTTTT; CDR3: CASSPPRGETGELFF